This T cell receptor (beta chain) was observed in a study of tumor-infiltrating lymphocytes in primary liver carcinoma. Starting material of 500 ng total RNA yielded TCR beta cDNA via a constant-region primer. Slightly modified ARM-PCR, run as three nested multiplex PCR rounds, produced the TCR beta libraries. The first two PCR rounds used TRBV1-TRBV30 forward primers with a C-beta reverse primer, around 10 cycles each. Via MiXCR, TCRdb re-called the multiplex PCR reads, giving one row per CDR3 protein. The sample shows 330,000 or so distinct CDR3 sequences, less than 65% of them seen only once. For blood RNA, unsorted whole blood served as the source, and germline DNA was extracted too. Chronic HBV infection was present in the patients, who were treatment-naive. Trimming at V came to 9 bases and at J to 2 bases, leaving 10 bases not matched to a gene. Germline V gene lookup returns CDR1 SGHRS and CDR2 YFSETQ. The CDR3 extends over 17 amino acids.

Sequencing was performed on peripheral blood. The clonotype comes from a man aged 40-49 years with primary liver carcinoma and hepatitis B virus infection. The chain carries TRBV5-1 and TRBJ2-6; 11 bases line up with TRBD1. CDR3 bases: TGCGCCAACATCACCGGGACAGGGGGACCTGGGGCCAACGTCCTGACTTTC. It specifies CANITGTGGPGANVLTF.